A selection of T cell receptor beta chains follows, all from one sample in a study of high-grade serous ovarian cancer treatment subgroups. Only in-frame clones appear in the TCRdb table, and some are missing; sequencing was by immunoSEQ multiplex PCR. The data show about 33,000 clones, approximately 81% seen once. Sequenced material: tumor tissue. The receptors here all came from a human donor with high-grade serous ovarian cancer. CDR3s include the opening cysteine and the closing phenylalanine or tryptophan. A D gene is named only where the DNA matches it firmly. Clone size, where shown, is once, few, many, or a class for clones that have expanded.

J | size | V | length | D | DNA | CDR3
TRBJ1-2 | - | TRBV5-1 | 14 | - | TGCGCCAGCAGCTTGACATGGGGTAACTATGGCTACACCTTC | CASSLTWGNYGYTF
TRBJ2-7 | - | TRBV6-5 | 15 | TRBD2 | TGTGCCAGCAGATCACTAGCGGGAGCCGGGAGGGAGCAGTACTTC | CASRSLAGAGREQYF
TRBJ1-1 | - | TRBV5-4 | 16 | - | TGTGCCAGCAGCTTATATCCCGGGACACTTAACACTGAAGCTTTCTTT | CASSLYPGTLNTEAFF
TRBJ2-5 | once | TRBV19 | 16 | - | TGTGCCAGTAGCCCCCCGGGACCCAACAATCAAGAGACCCAGTACTTC | CASSPPGPNNQETQYF
TRBJ1-2 | - | TRBV6-6 | 13 | - | TGTGCCAGCAGTTACTCGATGCACTATGGCTACACCTTC | CASSYSMHYGYTF
TRBJ1-5 | - | TRBV10-3 | 15 | - | TGTGCCATCAGTGAGTGGGGAGGGGGAGATCAGCCCCAGCATTTT | CAISEWGGGDQPQHF
TRBJ2-7 | - | TRBV2 | 11 | - | TGTGCCAGCAGTGTCGATTACGAGCAGTACTTC | CASSVDYEQYF
TRBJ2-7 | - | TRBV18 | 14 | - | TGTGCCAGCTCAGGCGGACAGACCTTCGGCGAGCAGTACTTC | CASSGGQTFGEQYF
TRBJ2-3 | few | TRBV7-2 | 14 | - | TGTGCCAGCAGCATTAGAAGTCCCCCAGATACGCAGTATTTT | CASSIRSPPDTQYF
TRBJ2-1 | - | TRBV27 | 15 | - | TGTGCCAGCAGTTTAGGAGGGACTCTGGACAATGAGCAGTTCTTC | CASSLGGTLDNEQFF
TRBJ1-2 | - | TRBV5-5 | 14 | TRBD1 | TGTGCCAGCAGCCCGGAGGGGGCGAACTATGGCTACACCTTC | CASSPEGANYGYTF
TRBJ1-3 | - | TRBV7-2 | 12 | - | TGTGCCAGCAGCTCTTGGGGGGCGGCCATATATTTT | CASSSWGAAIYF
TRBJ2-7 | - | TRBV11-1 | 15 | TRBD2 | TGTGCCAGCAGCTTACAGGAGCTAGCGGGATGCGAGCAGTACTTC | CASSLQELAGCEQYF
TRBJ2-2 | few | TRBV5-1 | 15 | TRBD2 | TGCGCCAGCAGCGGCGGGGGGAATAAGGCCGGGGAGCTGTTTTTT | CASSGGGNKAGELFF
TRBJ2-5 | few | TRBV6-5 | 15 | TRBD2 | TGTGCCAGCAGTTTAGCTAGCGGGAGTGTCGAGACCCAGTACTTC | CASSLASGSVETQYF
TRBJ1-1 | - | TRBV7-6 | 13 | - | TGTGCCAGCAGCTCGACTATGAACACTGAAGCTTTCTTT | CASSSTMNTEAFF
TRBJ1-2 | - | TRBV6-5 | 13 | TRBD1 | TGTGCCAGCAGGGACAGGGGGCCGGATGGCTACACCTTC | CASRDRGPDGYTF
TRBJ1-5 | few | TRBV5-1 | 14 | TRBD1 | TGCGCCAGCAGCATAGGGGGCGCAGGCCAGCCCCAGCATTTT | CASSIGGAGQPQHF